This TCR beta chain was sequenced in a study of shared clonotypes between healthy human individuals. The CDR3 covers 16 residues. Germline lookup yields CDR1 SGHAT and CDR2 FQDESV (reference sequence). Trimming removed 1 base from V and 7 bases from J, with 20 bases in between. The protocol was immunoSEQ multiplex PCR, while the TCRdb copy is restricted to in-frame clones and leaves out a portion. The repertoire holds 1 million to 1.3 million clones, with about four fifths as singletons. The gene calls are TRBV11-1 and TRBJ2-7; tentatively, D is TRBD2 (5 bases). What was sequenced was memory CD4+ T cells from PBMCs. As for subset: CD45RA-negative fraction. The clonotype comes from a man between 18 and 35 years old in good health. Some clones in this sample may be carry-over from other donors' samples. CDR3 region: CASSLGQRGQYGEQYF. In DNA form, the CDR3 reads TGTGCCAGCAGCTTAGGTCAAAGAGGGCAGTACGGGGAGCAGTACTTC.